This T cell receptor beta chain was identified during a study of glioma-infiltrating T cells. TCR alpha and beta CDR3 regions were amplified from RNA using iRepertoire nested multiplex PCR. TCRdb re-called the multiplex PCR reads through MiXCR, storing one row per CDR3 protein. The table shows 100,000 to 150,000 distinct CDR3 sequences, with more than 20% occurring only once. The CDR3 is 17 amino acids. Germline CDR1 reads MNHEY; CDR2 reads SMNVEV (reference sequence). Trimming pared 0 bases from V and 2 bases from J, leaving 15 bases between. This clonotype was recorded at least ten times. Its antigen is unknown. Study-wide points: Non-neoplastic patients had below-expected tissue-blood divergence, while all gliomas exceeded expectation. Tissue and blood shared very few CDR3 sequences.

The chain has TRBV27 and TRBJ2-3; D might be TRBD1 or TRBD2, each matching 5 bases. Sequenced material: glioma tissue, nonneoplastic brain tissue, or PBMCs (not recorded which). This sequence was found in a human donor with low-grade glioma or glioblastoma, undergoing nonglioma brain surgery, or in good health (not recorded which). The CDR3 is CASSLSAYPGATDTQYF. The CDR3, as DNA: TGTGCCAGCAGTTTATCGGCCTACCCCGGGGCCACAGATACGCAGTATTTT.